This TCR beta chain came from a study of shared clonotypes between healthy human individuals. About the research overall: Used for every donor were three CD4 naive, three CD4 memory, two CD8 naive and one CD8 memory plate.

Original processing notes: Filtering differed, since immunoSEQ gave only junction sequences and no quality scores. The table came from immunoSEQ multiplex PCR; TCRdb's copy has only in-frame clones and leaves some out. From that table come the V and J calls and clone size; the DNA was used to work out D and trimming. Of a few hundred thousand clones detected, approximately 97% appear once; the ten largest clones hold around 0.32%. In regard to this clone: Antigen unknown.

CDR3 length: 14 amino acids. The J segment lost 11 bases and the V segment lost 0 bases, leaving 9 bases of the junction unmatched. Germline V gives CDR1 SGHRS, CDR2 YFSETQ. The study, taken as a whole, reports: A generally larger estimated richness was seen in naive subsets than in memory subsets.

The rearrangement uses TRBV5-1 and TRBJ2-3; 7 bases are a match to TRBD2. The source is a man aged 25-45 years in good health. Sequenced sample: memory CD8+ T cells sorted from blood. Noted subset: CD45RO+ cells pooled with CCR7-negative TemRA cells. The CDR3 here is CASSLVMGGGGQYF. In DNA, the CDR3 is TGCGCCAGCAGCTTGGTTATGGGAGGCGGGGGGCAGTATTTT.